The sequence of this T cell receptor (beta chain) was determined in a study of blood T cell repertoires in COVID-19 (dated by TCRdb to 2019 to 2021). Regarding the study in general: Collaborator samples came from the United States, Italy and Spain and covered acute and convalescent phases of COVID-19. The prospective study material was composed of cDNA or gDNA derived from T cells, B-cell-depleted T cells, or PBMCs. Deeply sampled blood TCRbeta repertoires from subjects exposed to, actively infected with, or recovered from COVID-19 were included in the dataset. The repertoires were released in a freely available public database meant as a resource for research on the immune response to SARS-CoV-2. Samples came from the ongoing ImmuneRACE study (first 160 participants) plus 1,254 subjects from 6 global collaborators. Sample metadata almost always included a de-identified subject ID, COVID-19 status, age in years and sex. HLA class I and class II types, where available, came from metadata supplied by the sample provider rather than from assay-based typing.

With regard to this clone: No antigen is known for it. No quality values exist for individual bases; no much larger clone is one base distant.

The immunoSEQ Assay, a bias-controlled multiplex PCR, was used to amplify TCRbeta CDR3 regions from genomic DNA. The source study handled its data this way. The number of nucleated cells in each sample was estimated by amplification of reference gene primers within the assay. Sequence reads were collapsed and filtered to measure the absolute abundance of every unique TCRbeta CDR3 rearrangement. For each sample, productive Simpson clonality was calculated as the square root of Simpson's diversity index across productive rearrangements. The table was pulled from immuneACCESS by TCRdb, which kept in-frame rearrangements only. Such tables lose some clones; where checked, under half of the loss comes from unresolved V genes, and the rest has no known cause. V and J calls and clone size follow that table, whereas D and trimming were derived from the DNA. The table for this sample lists tens of thousands of clones; 90% of them were counted only once. About an eighth of the sample is in the top ten clones.

The junction shows trimming of 4 bases on V and 6 bases on J, and the gene matches do not reach 6 bases of it. The CDR3 sequence holds 15 residues, the cysteine and phenylalanine included. Only the CDR3 part of the read is kept: 45 bases, read in frame from the first base. CDR1 SGHRS and CDR2 YFSETQ are derived from the germline V gene. Collaborating institutions collected whole blood in K2EDTA tubes following their own protocols. For TCRbeta analysis, collaborators shipped samples in one of three forms: frozen whole blood, isolated PBMCs, or DNA extracted from either of those sample types. The full study reports these points: Clinical and demographic metadata were provided uncurated, with the amount varying by source and participant.

The TCR comes from a human donor with active COVID-19. The donor label of this sample is uncertain. Sample: peripheral blood. The chain is encoded by TRBV5-1 joined to TRBJ2-1; 11 bases in the junction line up with TRBD1. The bases are TGCGCCAGCAGCCCCCGGGACAGGGGGATCAATGAGCAGTTCTTC. This sequence encodes CASSPRDRGINEQFF.